These T cell receptor beta chains were read from a single sample in a study of cytomegalovirus exposure and HLA in healthy donors. The assay was immunoSEQ multiplex PCR, and TCRdb's table has in-frame clones only and misses some. The profile shows approximately 260,000 clones, just under 85% of them singletons. The sequenced sample consisted of PBMCs. These receptors were collected from a woman in her thirties or forties in good health and CMV-seropositive. Each CDR3 is given with its conserved first and last residue. Fields, in order: CDR3 protein, V gene, J gene.

CASSLGLADFNEQFF	TRBV9	TRBJ2-1
CASSYGQGAYEQYF	TRBV2	TRBJ2-7
CASSFREGETQYF	TRBV27	TRBJ2-5
CASSLDGTTGEKLFF	TRBV5-1	TRBJ1-4
CASSSRGLAVFNEQFF	TRBV7-9	TRBJ2-1
CASSQGARYEQYF	TRBV4-3	TRBJ2-7
CATSRASGGRLSEQYF	TRBV15	TRBJ2-7
CASSLAGAGANVLTF	TRBV7-2	TRBJ2-6
CSVVSGREMVTQYF	TRBV29-1	TRBJ2-3
CASSFRTVHTGELFF	TRBV28	TRBJ2-2
CASRTTGGAQYF	TRBV28	TRBJ2-5
CASGLPTVNEKLFF	TRBV12-5	TRBJ1-4
CASSSGLGQETQYF	TRBV6-5	TRBJ2-5
CASSLVIPRGPSGNTIYF	TRBV7-2	TRBJ1-3
CAISRGQASSYEQYF	TRBV10-3	TRBJ2-7
CASRLGRGTSGRDQETQYF	TRBV11-2	TRBJ2-5
CASSTLQLAGDGEQFF	TRBV21-1	TRBJ2-1
CASTLWEAGELFF	TRBV7-9	TRBJ2-2
CASSLAGVAGGPLEQYF	TRBV7-9	TRBJ2-7
CASSLSGTSRYEQYF	TRBV28	TRBJ2-7
CAIPRVTNEKLFF	TRBV21-1	TRBJ1-4
CASSLISAPYQPQHF	TRBV27	TRBJ1-5
CASSYRQGKSHEQFF	TRBV6-5	TRBJ2-1
CAISESNAVSYEQYF	TRBV10-3	TRBJ2-7
CASSGPALAKNIQYF	TRBV6-1	TRBJ2-4
CASRPGNRDGYTF	TRBV28	TRBJ1-2
CASRLRGLDTGELFF	TRBV7-2	TRBJ2-2
CASSGSETGGGGYTF	TRBV28	TRBJ1-2
CASRPRTGTIYGYTF	TRBV11-1	TRBJ1-2
CASSLVTGSYGYTF	TRBV7-8	TRBJ1-2
CASPLERTGPPGELFF	TRBV12-2	TRBJ2-2
CASSPYAGGFQETQYF	TRBV11-3	TRBJ2-5
CASSLRLAGVGSYEQYF	TRBV5-1	TRBJ2-7
CAGGGGVGTEAFF	TRBV6-1	TRBJ1-1
CASSIGGWNSNQPQHF	TRBV19	TRBJ1-5
CASSYDRASEQYF	TRBV7-9	TRBJ2-7
CASSPLPGQGAMGEAFF	TRBV5-4	TRBJ1-1
CASSLAPLSTATNEKLFF	TRBV5-6	TRBJ1-4
CASKEGPNQPQHF	TRBV18	TRBJ1-5
CASTDRGISPEAFF	TRBV25-1	TRBJ1-1
CASSPGTGGYEQYF	TRBV7-9	TRBJ2-7
CASSLGDRVAQPQHF	TRBV7-2	TRBJ1-5
CASSPGQGSNSNQPQHF	TRBV28	TRBJ1-5
CASSPTGGGNYGYTF	TRBV6-5	TRBJ1-2
CASRPGTGIYEQYF	TRBV27	TRBJ2-7
CASSYSGGYYNSPLHF	TRBV6-6	TRBJ1-6
CATSRDAGGSYEQYF	TRBV15	TRBJ2-7
CASSLRQREYNEQFF	TRBV5-4	TRBJ2-1
CASSWAAENEKLFF	TRBV5-1	TRBJ1-4
CASSQEFEERYEQYF	TRBV4-3	TRBJ2-7
CASSLNMGARYEQYF	TRBV27	TRBJ2-7
CASSFPEQLARHEQFF	TRBV27	TRBJ2-1
CSVHTPQNSQYF	TRBV29-1	TRBJ2-4
CASSLEGTNTGELFF	TRBV11-3	TRBJ2-2
CSAEDRGSSDTQYF	TRBV29-1	TRBJ2-3
CASSPTGDGKETQYF	TRBV7-9	TRBJ2-5
CASKLSGVGGADTQYF	TRBV2	TRBJ2-3
CASRGQGEIHEQYF	TRBV28	-
CASSEPLAGGVDTQYF	TRBV25-1	TRBJ2-3
CASSLGGTSGSVALYF	TRBV5-4	TRBJ2-7